The source of this T cell receptor beta chain is a study of CD8+CD57+ T cells in acquired aplastic anemia. Across the whole study: Sorted CD4+ and CD8+ cells yielded roughly 3.4 ug of DNA on average. For CD4+ cells, healthy donors had an average of approximately 10 million reads. The study's findings and limits: Patients and controls were not found to differ significantly in CD8+ Simpson's diversity. It was found that almost 30 CD8+ CDR3 sequences were shared between patients and controls.

Remarks on this clonotype: Antigen: not known.

For CDR3 and TCR beta VDJ profiling, genomic DNA was the template used. TCRdb independently ran MiXCR on the reads; one entry per CDR3 protein. The table includes 150,000 or so distinct CDR3 sequences, about three fifths detected once. The V end lost 6 bases, the J end lost 2 bases, and 17 bases lay between the germline ends. The CDR3 covers 14 residues. Germline V gives CDR1 DFQATT, CDR2 SNEGSKA (reference sequence). Material: sorted CD4+, CD8+, or CD8+CD57+ T cells (not recorded which) from PBMCs. The chain couples TRBV20-1 to TRBJ2-7; either TRBD1 or TRBD2 may fit D (6 bases each). The clonotype was recovered from a human donor in good health. This chain's CDR3 is CSATKGGTTYEQYF. DNA of the CDR3: TGCAGTGCAACGAAGGGGGGAACCACCTACGAGCAGTACTTC.